These 5 T cell receptor beta chains were all obtained from the same sample, sequenced in a study of shared clonotypes between healthy human individuals (dated by TCRdb to about 2020). To prepare the library, the immunoSEQ multiplex PCR assay was applied. TCRdb provides this immuneACCESS table in a form limited to in-frame rearrangements. Some clones are lacking; in checked studies, under half of them reflect an unresolved V gene, and why the rest are absent is not known. This sample is represented by roughly 2.2 million clones; 85% to 95% of them were singletons. The ten largest make up about 0.41% of the sample. The material sequenced was naive CD4+ T cells from PBMCs. In light of the paper, this sample's cell subset or site label describes: CD45RA+ positively selected. The receptor set was obtained from a man aged 18 to 35 in good health. Some clones in this sample may be carry-over from other donors' samples.

The rearrangement joins TRBV5-6 to TRBJ1-1; a possible D gene is TRBD1 (6 bases). This CDR3 has 13 residues. Deletions cut 5 bases from V and 4 bases from J, with 12 bases between. Germline V gene sequence: CDR1 SGHDT, CDR2 YYEEEE. Written as DNA, the CDR3 is TGTGCCAGCAGACAATTACAGGGCACTGAAGCTTTCTTT. This sequence encodes CASRQLQGTEAFF.

This rearrangement joins TRBV30 to TRBJ1-1; weak D call: TRBD1 (5 bases). CDR3 length equals 18 residues. Germline V lookup: CDR1 GTSNPN, CDR2 SVGIG (reference sequence). V was clipped by 3 bases and J by 0 bases, with 23 bases between them. Written as DNA, the CDR3 is TGTGCCTGGAGCCCTTCCCCGATGGCTGGCAGGGTGAACACTGAAGCTTTCTTT. It is translated as CAWSPSPMAGRVNTEAFF.

The chain recombines TRBV9 with TRBJ2-1; TRBD2 is a possible D gene (6 bases). V was cut by 4 bases and J by 0 bases, with 11 bases left in between. The germline gives CDR1 SGDLS, CDR2 YYNGEE. The CDR3 consists of 15 residues. The CDR3, as DNA: TGTGCCAGCAGCTCCCTCGGGGGCTCCTACAATGAGCAGTTCTTC. Its protein product is CASSSLGGSYNEQFF.

This sequence joins TRBV7-2 and TRBJ2-5; a weak D match, TRBD1 (6 bases). Germline CDR1 SGHTA, CDR2 FQGNSA. This CDR3 spans 15 amino acids. V was clipped by 1 base and J by 1 base, with 10 bases between them. The CDR3 DNA is TGTGCCAGCAGCTTAGGAACAGGGCCCCAAGAGACCCAGTACTTC. Amino acids: CASSLGTGPQETQYF.

Concerning this clone: The same CDR3 is also encoded by other DNA sequences in this sample. The rearrangement joins TRBV5-1 to TRBJ2-5; possible D gene TRBD2, 5 bases. The CDR3 runs to 13 residues. Deletions cut 4 bases from V and 1 base from J, with 8 bases between. The germline gives CDR1 SGHRS, CDR2 YFSETQ. The CDR3 loop reads CASSPGVQETQYF. The CDR3 bases are TGCGCCAGCAGCCCCGGGGTCCAAGAGACCCAGTACTTC.